Shown below are 19 T cell receptor beta chains from a single sample sequenced in a study of cytomegalovirus exposure and HLA in healthy donors. Both 60 Vbeta primers and 13 Jbeta primers went into the PCR. Measured with immunoSEQ multiplex PCR; TCRdb has only the in-frame clones, and not every one. The sample contains about 120,000 clones, around 81% of which appear only once. The sequenced sample was PBMCs. The receptors originated from a middle-aged woman in good health and CMV-seronegative.

The V gene is TRBV18, the J gene TRBJ1-4; D is possibly TRBD1 (5 bases). V was trimmed by 3 bases and J by 8 bases, leaving 7 bases between them. The CDR3 covers 12 residues. Germline CDR1 is KGHSH and CDR2 is LQKENI. The CDR3 loop reads CASSPNREKLFF. The CDR3 DNA is TGTGCCAGCTCACCCAACAGGGAAAAACTGTTTTTT.

The chain carries TRBV19 and TRBJ2-7, with 7 bases identical to TRBD2. The CDR3 is 16 amino acids. After removal of 0 bases from V and 3 bases from J, the junction contained 8 bases not matched to a gene. Per germline, CDR1 LNHDA and CDR2 SQIVND (reference sequence). CDR3 residues: CASSIETSLVVYEQYF. CDR3 bases: TGTGCCAGTAGTATAGAGACTAGCCTAGTTGTCTACGAGCAGTACTTC.

J is TRBJ1-1 and V is TRBV10-2; D is ambiguous. CDR1 is WSHSY, CDR2 SAAADI, per germline. This CDR3 comprises 13 residues. Trimming stripped 8 bases from V and 1 base from J, with 11 bases between. The CDR3 region has the DNA TGCGCCAGCTATGGCCGAACGAACACTGAAGCTTTCTTT. It codes for CASYGRTNTEAFF.

The V gene is TRBV6-5, the J gene TRBJ2-1; TRBD1 agrees at 9 bases. Germline CDR1 reads MNHEY; CDR2 reads SVGAGI. The CDR3 consists of 16 residues. V was pared by 0 bases and J by 5 bases, with 5 bases of the junction left unmatched. The CDR3 DNA follows: TGTGCCAGCAGTTACTCCCGGGACAGGGTACACAATGAGCAGTTCTTC. Amino acid sequence: CASSYSRDRVHNEQFF.

The chain couples TRBV28 to TRBJ2-1; 10 bases match TRBD2. CDR3 length: 16 residues. Per the germline V gene, CDR1 is MDHEN and CDR2 is SYDVKM. V shed 7 bases, J shed 0 bases, and the junction held 6 bases outside the gene matches. The CDR3 protein is CASTISGRPSYNEQFF. The CDR3, as DNA: TGTGCCAGCACTATTAGCGGGAGGCCCTCCTACAATGAGCAGTTCTTC. The variable domain in full, completed from reference TRBV28 and TRBJ2-1, reads DVKVTQSSRYLVKRTGEKVFLECVQDMDHENMFWYRQDPGLGLRLIYFSYDVKMKEKGDIPEGYSVSREKKERFSLILESASTNQTSMYLCASTISGRPSYNEQFFGPGTRLTVL.

A remark on this clone: Distinct nucleotide sequences in the sample also encode this CDR3. The V and J genes are TRBV5-4 and TRBJ2-5; 9 bases agree with TRBD2. Germline-derived CDR1 and CDR2 are SGHNT and YYREEE (reference sequence). This CDR3 spans 14 amino acids. Losses at the gene ends were 1 base for V and 3 bases for J; bases not matched to a gene: 1. The CDR3 spells CASSLRLAEETQYF. The CDR3 bases are TGTGCCAGCAGCTTGAGACTAGCGGAAGAGACCCAGTACTTC.

The chain recombines TRBV18 with TRBJ2-2; TRBD2 might be the D (6 bases). In germline, CDR1 is KGHSH, CDR2 LQKENI. There are 15 residues in the CDR3. The V gene lost 4 bases and the J gene lost 0 bases, with 9 bases spanning the gap. The CDR3 region has the DNA TGTGCCAGCTCACGGGGCGGGGCGAACACCGGGGAGCTGTTTTTT. It yields the protein CASSRGGANTGELFF.

The chain carries TRBV7-8 and TRBJ2-1, with a weak D call TRBD1 (6 bases). The CDR3 is 16 residues long. Germline V CDR1 and CDR2: SGHVS, FQNEAQ. V shed 4 bases and J shed 0 bases, with 13 bases lying between them. The CDR3 here is CASSSRQASSYNEQFF. CDR3 DNA sequence: TGTGCCAGCAGCTCCCGACAGGCGAGCTCCTACAATGAGCAGTTCTTC.

The table lists this clone with a few counts. The gene calls are TRBV19 and TRBJ1-3; D is undetermined. In germline, CDR1 is LNHDA, CDR2 SQIVND (reference sequence). The length of the CDR3 is 14 residues. Trimming left V 6 bases short and J 2 bases short, with 11 bases between. The CDR3 loop reads CASSTGLAGNTIYF. DNA of the CDR3: TGTGCCAGTAGCACCGGACTAGCTGGAAACACCATATATTTT.

The V gene is TRBV13, the J gene TRBJ1-1; D call uncertain. V dropped 2 bases and J dropped 4 bases, with 14 bases sitting between them. The germline V gene encodes CDR1 PRHDT and CDR2 FYEKMQ (reference sequence). The CDR3 sequence is 15 residues long. The CDR3 DNA reads TGTGCCAGCAGCTTAAGTCTACCTCGGGTCACTGAAGCTTTCTTT. This codes for CASSLSLPRVTEAFF.

CDR3 nucleotide sequence: TGTGCCATCAGTCCTAGCGGGAATAATTACGAGCAGTACTTC. It specifies CAISPSGNNYEQYF. This chain connects TRBV10-3 to TRBJ2-7; 9 bases fit TRBD2. Per the germline V gene, CDR1 is ENHRY and CDR2 is SYGVKD. V lost 5 bases to trimming and J lost 4 bases; unmatched junction nucleotides: 6. CDR3 length: 14 amino acids.

This clone was recorded a few times. J is TRBJ1-4 and V is TRBV13, with TRBD1 matching over 8 bases. This CDR3 is 15 amino acids long. The ends lost 5 bases at V and 8 bases at J; junction bases unmatched: 10. The V gene's germline CDR1 is PRHDT and CDR2 FYEKMQ (reference sequence). The CDR3 reads CASSLRQGMGEKLFF. CDR3 sequence (DNA): TGTGCCAGCAGCCTCCGACAGGGGATGGGAGAAAAACTGTTTTTT. The full variable domain, rest sourced from reference TRBV13 and TRBJ1-4, is AAGVIQSPRHLIKEKRETATLKCYPIPRHDTVYWYQQGPGQDPQFLISFYEKMQSDKGSIPDRFSAQQFSDYHSELNMSSLELGDSALYFCASSLRQGMGEKLFFGSGTQLSVL.

CDR3 region: CASSFGVALEQYF. The CDR3 coding sequence is TGTGCCAGCAGTTTTGGTGTGGCCCTCGAGCAGTACTTC. The chain uses TRBV6-5 and TRBJ2-7; D is unresolved. The CDR3 has 13 amino acids. Germline V CDR1 and CDR2: MNHEY, SVGAGI. The ends were cut back, 4 bases at V and 6 bases at J, with 13 bases in the middle.

The gene calls are TRBV19 and TRBJ1-2; TRBD1 aligns across 7 bases. The J segment lost 4 bases and the V segment lost 6 bases, leaving 14 bases of the junction unmatched. The CDR3 loop spans 16 amino acids. Looked up from germline, CDR1 is LNHDA and CDR2 is SQIVND (reference sequence). The CDR3 sequence is CASRLTSQGSAYGYTF. The CDR3 bases are TGTGCCAGTAGGCTAACTTCACAGGGGTCAGCCTATGGCTACACCTTC.

The V gene is TRBV6-6, the J gene TRBJ1-5; 7 nucleotides agree with TRBD1. After removal of 2 bases from V and 3 bases from J, the junction contained 4 bases not matched to a gene. The CDR3 covers 15 residues. Germline V gives CDR1 MNHNY, CDR2 SVGAGI (reference sequence). The CDR3 nucleotides read TGTGCCAGCAGTTACACAACAGGGGACAATCAGCCCCAGCATTTT. This codes for CASSYTTGDNQPQHF.

The V and J genes are TRBV5-4 and TRBJ2-3; 10 bases map to TRBD2. The CDR3 is 14 residues long. Looked up from germline, CDR1 is SGHNT and CDR2 is YYREEE (reference sequence). V gave up 3 bases and J gave up 4 bases; unmatched junction bases: 2. DNA of the CDR3: TGTGCCAGCAGCTCAGGGACTAGCGCAGATACGCAGTATTTT. Its protein product is CASSSGTSADTQYF.

The J gene is TRBJ2-6, the V gene TRBV19; tentatively, D is TRBD2 (6 bases). The CDR3 has 17 residues. Germline values: CDR1 LNHDA, CDR2 SQIVND (reference sequence). Between the trimmed V and J ends, which lost 3 bases and 4 bases, there was a span of 16 bases. CDR3 nucleotide sequence: TGTGCCAGTAGTATCCGAGGCGGGACGTTCGGGGCCAACGTCCTGACTTTC. This translates into CASSIRGGTFGANVLTF.

The chain employs TRBV27 and TRBJ1-1; 10 nucleotides agree with TRBD1. This CDR3 region has 13 residues. Germline V gene data show CDR1 as MNHEY and CDR2 as SMNVEV (reference sequence). V trimming: 5 bases; J trimming: 4 bases; junction bases outside the gene matches: 1. The CDR3 sequence: CASSRTGGTEAFF. CDR3 in DNA: TGTGCCAGCAGTCGGACAGGGGGCACTGAAGCTTTCTTT.

On this clone: The same CDR3 is also encoded by other DNA sequences in this sample. The CDR3 DNA is TGTGCCAGCAGCCAAGAAATTGGGACTAGCCACTCCTACGAGCAGTACTTC. This codes for CASSQEIGTSHSYEQYF. The chain is built from TRBV4-2 and TRBJ2-7, with 9 nucleotides matching TRBD2. Germline V lookup: CDR1 LGHNA, CDR2 YNFKEQ. Losses at the gene ends were 0 bases for V and 0 bases for J; bases not matched to a gene: 6. This CDR3 comprises 17 residues.